These 14 T cell receptor beta chains share one sample of origin, sequenced in a study of cytomegalovirus exposure and HLA in healthy donors. Amplification used 60 Vbeta primers and 13 Jbeta primers. Some clones are missing from TCRdb's copy, which holds only in-frame ones; the method was immunoSEQ multiplex PCR. The sample includes about 82,000 clones, 74% of them seen just once. Material: PBMCs. Receptor source: a woman aged 45 to 65 in good health and CMV-seropositive.

For this clone: The sample holds other DNA sequences that translate to the same CDR3. The chain employs TRBV2 and TRBJ1-1; D might be TRBD1 (6 bases). V lost 0 bases and J 1 base, leaving 9 bases between the germline ends. The CDR3 covers 15 residues. Germline lookup yields CDR1 SNHLY and CDR2 FYNNEI. Here the CDR3 DNA reads TGTGCCAGCAGTGAAGCGCGAGGGGGGAACACTGAAGCTTTCTTT. Residues: CASSEARGGNTEAFF.

This clone appeared a few times. The chain joins TRBV11-3 to TRBJ2-1; D gene unclear. Between the trimmed V and J ends, which lost 3 bases and 10 bases, there was a span of 7 bases. The CDR3 extends over 11 amino acids. Looked up from germline, CDR1 is SGHNT and CDR2 is YENEEA. Written as DNA, the CDR3 is TGTGCCAGCAGCTTGTCGAGCGAGCAGTTCTTC. Translated, it gives CASSLSSEQFF. Based on the CDR3 plus reference TRBV11-3 and TRBJ2-1, the full variable domain is EAGVVQSPRYKIIEKKQPVAFWCNPISGHNTLYWYLQNLGQGPELLIRYENEEAVDDSQLPKDRFSAERLKGVDSTLKIQPAELGDSAVYLCASSLSSEQFFGPGTRLTVL.

This chain uses TRBV27 with TRBJ1-2, with D possibly being TRBD1 (5 bases). This CDR3 is 12 amino acids long. V was pared by 5 bases and J by 6 bases, with 10 bases between. In germline, CDR1 is MNHEY, CDR2 SMNVEV (reference sequence). Here the CDR3 DNA reads TGTGCCAGCAGTGGGGGGTTCAATGGCTACACCTTC. Protein product: CASSGGFNGYTF.

This clone was found once. The V gene is TRBV2, the J gene TRBJ2-5; D remains ambiguous. The CDR3 is 11 amino acids. V lost 6 bases and J lost 3, with 5 bases in between. Germline CDR1 reads SNHLY; CDR2 reads FYNNEI. CDR3 region: CASRTEETQYF. DNA of the CDR3: TGTGCCAGCAGAACAGAAGAGACCCAGTACTTC. Based on the CDR3 plus reference TRBV2 and TRBJ2-5, the full variable domain is EPEVTQTPSHQVTQMGQEVILRCVPISNHLYFYWYRQILGQKVEFLVSFYNNEISEKSEIFDDQFSVERPDGSNFTLKIRSTKLEDSAMYFCASRTEETQYFGPGTRLLVL.

The chain combines TRBV2 with TRBJ2-1; TRBD2 matches at 11 bases. The CDR3 runs 17 residues. Germline V lookup: CDR1 SNHLY, CDR2 FYNNEI. J gave up 5 bases and V 3 bases, and 9 bases lay outside the gene matches. The CDR3: CASSEALGLAGDNEQFF. In nucleotides, the CDR3 is TGTGCCAGCAGTGAGGCCCTAGGACTAGCGGGTGACAATGAGCAGTTCTTC.

The genes are TRBV4-1 and TRBJ2-3, with 13 bases that match TRBD2. CDR1 and CDR2 from the germline V gene are MGHRA and YSYEKL. The J segment lost 2 bases and the V segment lost 3 bases, leaving 5 bases of the junction unmatched. The CDR3 is 17 amino acids. This CDR3 reads CASSQTGTSGATDTQYF. CDR3 nucleotides: TGCGCCAGCAGCCAGACCGGGACTAGCGGGGCCACAGATACGCAGTATTTT.

As DNA, the CDR3 is TGTGCCTGGAGTGGAGGGGACATCTTGAGCGAGCAGTACTTC. Its translation is CAWSGGDILSEQYF. J is TRBJ2-5 and V is TRBV30; D is possibly TRBD1 (6 bases). The last part of the DNA fits TRBJ2-7 better; the J call may be wrong. The germline V gene encodes CDR1 GTSNPN and CDR2 SVGIG (reference sequence). The CDR3 contains 14 residues.

The chain recombines TRBV2 with TRBJ1-4, with TRBD1 identical over 10 bases. Per germline, CDR1 SNHLY and CDR2 FYNNEI. V was pared by 6 bases and J by 6 bases, with 7 bases of the junction left unmatched. The CDR3 runs 15 residues. The CDR3 sequence: CASSLDRGRYEKLFF. The CDR3 DNA is TGTGCCAGCAGCCTAGACAGGGGGCGGTATGAAAAACTGTTTTTT.

This clone has only one observation. The V gene is TRBV7-9, the J gene TRBJ1-2; the match to TRBD1 covers 7 bases. The CDR3 extends over 16 amino acids. V trimming: 5 bases; J trimming: 4 bases; junction bases outside the gene matches: 13. Germline values: CDR1 SEHNR, CDR2 FQNEAQ (reference sequence). This chain's CDR3 is CASSRTRDSLPYGYTF. The DNA of the CDR3 is TGTGCCAGCAGCCGCACAAGGGACAGCCTACCCTATGGCTACACCTTC.

The V and J genes are TRBV10-3 and TRBJ2-7, with 9 positions matching TRBD2. J gave up 1 base and V 2 bases, and 6 bases lay outside the gene matches. Germline V gene sequence: CDR1 ENHRY, CDR2 SYGVKD. The CDR3 is 16 residues long. CDR3 sequence (DNA): TGTGCCATCAGTGAGGGTTTACTAGCGGGTTCCTACGAGCAGTACTTC. Its protein product is CAISEGLLAGSYEQYF.

This chain connects TRBV19 to TRBJ1-1; D not certain. With 9 bases removed from V and 11 bases from J, the gap between germline ends came to 16 bases. The CDR3 is 11 amino acids. In germline, CDR1 is LNHDA, CDR2 SQIVND (reference sequence). The CDR3 here is CASTSQREAFF. CDR3 DNA: TGTGCCAGCACGTCTCAAAGAGAGGCTTTCTTT.

This clone occurred once. The V and J genes are TRBV25-1 and TRBJ2-5, with a weak D call TRBD1 (7 bases). The CDR3 consists of 15 residues. V was clipped by 4 bases and J by 5 bases, with 17 bases between them. The V gene's germline CDR1 is MGHDK and CDR2 SYGVNS. CDR3: CASSGGRRGRETQYF. In DNA form, the CDR3 reads TGTGCCAGCAGTGGAGGAAGGAGGGGGCGTGAGACCCAGTACTTC.

Many counts were recorded for this clone. The V and J genes are TRBV2 and TRBJ2-7; a weak D match, TRBD1 (5 bases). Germline CDR1 reads SNHLY; CDR2 reads FYNNEI. The CDR3 is 14 residues long. The ends were cut back, 9 bases at V and 4 bases at J, with 19 bases in the middle. CDR3 in amino acids: CARGISGQIYEQYF. CDR3 in DNA: TGTGCCAGGGGGATTAGTGGACAAATATACGAGCAGTACTTC.

This clone was seen only a few times. The chain recombines TRBV6-5 with TRBJ2-1, with 8 bases fitting TRBD2. The junction had 9 bases not matched to a gene; V was cut back by 4 bases and J by 10 bases. The CDR3 has 14 residues. Per germline, CDR1 MNHEY and CDR2 SVGAGI. CDR3 loop: CASSFDGRVGEQFF. The CDR3 DNA is TGTGCCAGCAGTTTTGACGGGAGGGTGGGGGAGCAGTTCTTC.